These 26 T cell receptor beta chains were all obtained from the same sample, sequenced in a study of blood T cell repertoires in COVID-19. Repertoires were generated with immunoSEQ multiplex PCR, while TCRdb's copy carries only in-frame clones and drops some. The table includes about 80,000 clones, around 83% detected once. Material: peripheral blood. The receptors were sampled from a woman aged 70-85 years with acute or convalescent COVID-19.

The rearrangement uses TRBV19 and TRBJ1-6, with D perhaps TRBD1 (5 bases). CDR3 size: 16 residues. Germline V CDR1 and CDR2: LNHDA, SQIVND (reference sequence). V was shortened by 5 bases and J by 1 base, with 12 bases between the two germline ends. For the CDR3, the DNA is TGTGCCAGTAGTGCGGCGTCAGGGTCCTATAATTCACCCCTCCACTTT. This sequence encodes CASSAASGSYNSPLHF.

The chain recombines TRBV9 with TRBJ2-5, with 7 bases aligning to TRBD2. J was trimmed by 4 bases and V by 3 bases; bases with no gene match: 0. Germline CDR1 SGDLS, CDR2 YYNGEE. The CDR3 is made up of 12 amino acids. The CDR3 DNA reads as TGTGCCAGCAGCGGGGAGGGAGAGACCCAGTACTTC. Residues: CASSGEGETQYF.

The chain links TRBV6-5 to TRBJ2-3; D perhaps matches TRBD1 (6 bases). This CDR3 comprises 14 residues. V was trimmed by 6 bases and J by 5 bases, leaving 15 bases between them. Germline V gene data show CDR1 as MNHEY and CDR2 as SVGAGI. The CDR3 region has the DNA TGTGCCAGCAGACCTAGGGACACCAGAGATACGCAGTATTTT. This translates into CASRPRDTRDTQYF.

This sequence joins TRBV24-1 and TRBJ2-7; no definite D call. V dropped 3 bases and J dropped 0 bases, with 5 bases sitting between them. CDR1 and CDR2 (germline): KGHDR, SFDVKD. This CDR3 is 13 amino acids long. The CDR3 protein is CATSDPNSYEQYF. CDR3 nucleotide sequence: TGTGCCACCAGTGATCCCAACTCCTACGAGCAGTACTTC.

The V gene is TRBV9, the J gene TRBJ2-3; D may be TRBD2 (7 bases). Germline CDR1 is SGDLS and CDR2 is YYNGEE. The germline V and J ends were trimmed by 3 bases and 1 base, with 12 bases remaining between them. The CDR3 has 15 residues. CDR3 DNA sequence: TGTGCCAGCAGCGAAGCGGGACACGGCACAGATACGCAGTATTTT. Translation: CASSEAGHGTDTQYF.

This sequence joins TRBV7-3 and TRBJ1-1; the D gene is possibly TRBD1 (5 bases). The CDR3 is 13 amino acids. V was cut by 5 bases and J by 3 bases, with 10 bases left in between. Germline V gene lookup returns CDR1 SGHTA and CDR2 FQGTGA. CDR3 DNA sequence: TGTGCCAGCAGCCAAGGGGCGGACACTGAAGCTTTCTTT. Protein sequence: CASSQGADTEAFF.

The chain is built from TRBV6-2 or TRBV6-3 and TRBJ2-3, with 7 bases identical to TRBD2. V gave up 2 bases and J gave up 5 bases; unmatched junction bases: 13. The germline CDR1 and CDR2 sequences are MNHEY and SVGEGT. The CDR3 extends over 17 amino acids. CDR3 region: CASSYPTAGIGGDTQYF. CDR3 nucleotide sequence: TGTGCCAGCAGTTACCCCACAGCGGGAATTGGTGGAGATACGCAGTATTTT.

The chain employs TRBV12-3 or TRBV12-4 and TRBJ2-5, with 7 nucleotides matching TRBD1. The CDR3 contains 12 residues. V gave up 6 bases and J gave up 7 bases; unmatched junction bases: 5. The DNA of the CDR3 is TGTGCCAGCAGGGGGACAGTCGGGACCCAGTACTTC. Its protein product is CASRGTVGTQYF.

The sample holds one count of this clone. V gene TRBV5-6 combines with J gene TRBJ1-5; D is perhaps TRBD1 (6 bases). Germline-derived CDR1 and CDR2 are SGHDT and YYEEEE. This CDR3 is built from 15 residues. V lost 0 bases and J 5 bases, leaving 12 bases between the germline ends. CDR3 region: CASSLAGQGHQPQHF. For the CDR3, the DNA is TGTGCCAGCAGCTTGGCTGGGCAGGGGCATCAGCCCCAGCATTTT.

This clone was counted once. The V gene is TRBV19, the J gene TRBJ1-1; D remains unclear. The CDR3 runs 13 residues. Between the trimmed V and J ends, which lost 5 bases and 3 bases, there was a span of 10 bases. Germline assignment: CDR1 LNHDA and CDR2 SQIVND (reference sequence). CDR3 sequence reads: CASSVTKDTEAFF. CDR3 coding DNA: TGTGCCAGTAGTGTAACTAAGGACACTGAAGCTTTCTTT. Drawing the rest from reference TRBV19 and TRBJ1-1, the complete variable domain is DGGITQSPKYLFRKEGQNVTLSCEQNLNHDAMYWYRQDPGQGLRLIYYSQIVNDFQKGDIAEGYSVSREKKESFPLTVTSAQKNPTAFYLCASSVTKDTEAFFGQGTRLTVV.

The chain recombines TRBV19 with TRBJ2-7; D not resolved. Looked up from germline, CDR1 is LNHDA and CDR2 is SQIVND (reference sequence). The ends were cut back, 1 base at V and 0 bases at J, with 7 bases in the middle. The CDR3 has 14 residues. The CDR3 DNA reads TGTGCCAGTAGTATAGCGGTTAACTCCTACGAGCAGTACTTC. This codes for CASSIAVNSYEQYF.

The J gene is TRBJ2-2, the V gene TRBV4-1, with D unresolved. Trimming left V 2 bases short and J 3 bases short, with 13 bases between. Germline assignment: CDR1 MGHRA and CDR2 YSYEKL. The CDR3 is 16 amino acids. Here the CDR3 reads CASSQRGGPDTGELFF. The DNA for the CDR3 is TGCGCCAGCAGCCAAAGAGGCGGTCCGGACACCGGGGAGCTGTTTTTT.

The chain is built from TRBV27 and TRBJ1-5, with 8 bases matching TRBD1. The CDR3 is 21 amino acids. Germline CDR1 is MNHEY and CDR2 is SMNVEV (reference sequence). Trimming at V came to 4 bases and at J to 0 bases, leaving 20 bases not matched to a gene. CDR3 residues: CASSSPKTRTGRQYSNQPQHF. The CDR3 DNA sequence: TGTGCCAGCAGTTCACCGAAAACTAGGACAGGGAGACAATATAGCAATCAGCCCCAGCATTTT.

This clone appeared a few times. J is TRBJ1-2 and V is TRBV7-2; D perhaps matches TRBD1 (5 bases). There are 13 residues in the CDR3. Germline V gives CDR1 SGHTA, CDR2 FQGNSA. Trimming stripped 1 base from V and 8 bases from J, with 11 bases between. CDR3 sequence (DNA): TGTGCCAGCAGCTTAGGGACAACGGGCGGCTACACCTTC. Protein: CASSLGTTGGYTF.

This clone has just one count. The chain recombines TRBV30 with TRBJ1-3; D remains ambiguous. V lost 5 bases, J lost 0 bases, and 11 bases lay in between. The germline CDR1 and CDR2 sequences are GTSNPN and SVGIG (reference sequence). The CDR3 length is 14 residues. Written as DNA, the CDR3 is TGTGCCTGGGCCCCGGGGAGCTCTGGAAACACCATATATTTT. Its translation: CAWAPGSSGNTIYF.

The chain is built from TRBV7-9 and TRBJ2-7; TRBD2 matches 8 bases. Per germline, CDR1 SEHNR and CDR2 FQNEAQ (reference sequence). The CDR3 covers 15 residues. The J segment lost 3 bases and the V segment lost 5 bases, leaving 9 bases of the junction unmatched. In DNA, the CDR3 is TGTGCCAGCAGCCCACGACTAGCGAGAGTCTACGAGCAGTACTTC. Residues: CASSPRLARVYEQYF.

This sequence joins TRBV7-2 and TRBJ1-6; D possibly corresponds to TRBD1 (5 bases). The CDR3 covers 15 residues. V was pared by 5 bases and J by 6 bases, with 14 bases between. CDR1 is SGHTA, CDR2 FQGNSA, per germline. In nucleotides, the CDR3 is TGTGCCAGCAGCCTTGCCCAGGGCGGTAATTCACCCCTCCACTTT. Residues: CASSLAQGGNSPLHF. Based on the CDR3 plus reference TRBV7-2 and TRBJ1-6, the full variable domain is GAGVSQSPSNKVTEKGKDVELRCDPISGHTALYWYRQSLGQGLEFLIYFQGNSAPDKSGLPSDRFSAERTGGSVSTLTIQRTQQEDSAVYLCASSLAQGGNSPLHFGNGTRLTVT.

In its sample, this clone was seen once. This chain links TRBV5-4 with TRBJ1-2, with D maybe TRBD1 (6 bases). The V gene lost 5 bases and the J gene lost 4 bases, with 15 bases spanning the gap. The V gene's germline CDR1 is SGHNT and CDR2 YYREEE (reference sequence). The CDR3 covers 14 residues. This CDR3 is CASSSDRLIYGYTF. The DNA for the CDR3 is TGTGCCAGCAGTTCGGACAGATTAATCTATGGCTACACCTTC.

CDR3 loop: CSVGYRENQPQHF. In DNA form, the CDR3 reads TGCAGCGTGGGTTACAGGGAGAATCAGCCCCAGCATTTT. This sequence joins TRBV29-1 and TRBJ1-5; weak D call: TRBD1 (6 bases). Germline V lookup: CDR1 SQVTM, CDR2 ANQGSEA. The CDR3 has 13 residues. The V end was cut by 6 bases, the J end by 4 bases, with 13 bases between. Looking up the rest from reference TRBV29-1 and TRBJ1-5 gives the full variable domain: SAVISQKPSRDICQRGTSLTIQCQVDSQVTMMFWYRQQPGQSLTLIATANQGSEATYESGFVIDKFPISRPNLTFSTLTVSNMSPEDSSIYLCSVGYRENQPQHFGDGTRLSIL.

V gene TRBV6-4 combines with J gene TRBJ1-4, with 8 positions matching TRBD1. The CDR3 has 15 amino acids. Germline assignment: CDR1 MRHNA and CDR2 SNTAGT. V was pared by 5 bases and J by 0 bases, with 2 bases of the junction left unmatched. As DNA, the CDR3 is TGTGCCAGCAGTACGACAGGGGCAACTAATGAAAAACTGTTTTTT. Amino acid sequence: CASSTTGATNEKLFF.

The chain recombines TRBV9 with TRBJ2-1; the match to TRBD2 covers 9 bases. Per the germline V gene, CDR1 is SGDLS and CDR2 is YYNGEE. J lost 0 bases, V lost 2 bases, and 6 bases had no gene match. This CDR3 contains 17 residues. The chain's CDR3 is CASSVLAGVFSYNEQFF. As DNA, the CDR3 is TGTGCCAGCAGCGTGTTAGCGGGAGTATTCTCCTACAATGAGCAGTTCTTC.

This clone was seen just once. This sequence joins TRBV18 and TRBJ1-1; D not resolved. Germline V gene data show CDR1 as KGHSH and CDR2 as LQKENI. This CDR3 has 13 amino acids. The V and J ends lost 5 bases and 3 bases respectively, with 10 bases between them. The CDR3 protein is CASSEFVDTEAFF. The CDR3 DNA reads TGTGCCAGCTCAGAGTTTGTGGACACTGAAGCTTTCTTT.

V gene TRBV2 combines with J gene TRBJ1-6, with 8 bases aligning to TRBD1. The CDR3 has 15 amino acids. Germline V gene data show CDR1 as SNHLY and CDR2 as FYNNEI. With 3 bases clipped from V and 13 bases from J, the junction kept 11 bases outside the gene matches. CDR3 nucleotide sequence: TGTGCCAGCAGTGACCGGGACAGGCGAGGTTCGCCCCTCCACTTT. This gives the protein CASSDRDRRGSPLHF.

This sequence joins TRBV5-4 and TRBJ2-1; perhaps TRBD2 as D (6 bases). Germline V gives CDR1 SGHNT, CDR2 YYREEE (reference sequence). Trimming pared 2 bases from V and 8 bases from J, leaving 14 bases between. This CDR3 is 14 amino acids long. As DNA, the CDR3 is TGTGCCAGCAGCTTTGGTGGGAGGTCTGATGAGCAGTTCTTC. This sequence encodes CASSFGGRSDEQFF.

The DNA of the CDR3 is TGTGCCACCAGCCCCGGCCCCAGGGCCAGGTACACCGGGGAGCTGTTTTTT. Amino acids: CATSPGPRARYTGELFF. The V call is TRBV24-1, the J call TRBJ2-2; the D gene is possibly TRBD1 (5 bases). CDR1 KGHDR and CDR2 SFDVKD come from the germline V gene. V was trimmed by 7 bases and J by 3 bases, leaving 20 bases between them. The CDR3 covers 17 residues.

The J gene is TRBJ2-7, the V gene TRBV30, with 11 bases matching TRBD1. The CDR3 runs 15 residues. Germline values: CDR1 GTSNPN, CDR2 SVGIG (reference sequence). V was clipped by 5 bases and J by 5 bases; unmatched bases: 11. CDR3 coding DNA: TGTGCCTGGGGGAAGATGGACAGGGGGCGCGACGAGCAGTACTTC. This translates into CAWGKMDRGRDEQYF. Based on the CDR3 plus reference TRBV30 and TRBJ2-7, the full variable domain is SQTIHQWPATLVQPVGSPLSLECTVEGTSNPNLYWYRQAAGRGLQLLFYSVGIGQISSEVPQNLSASRPQDRQFILSSKKLLLSDSGFYLCAWGKMDRGRDEQYFGPGTRLTVT.